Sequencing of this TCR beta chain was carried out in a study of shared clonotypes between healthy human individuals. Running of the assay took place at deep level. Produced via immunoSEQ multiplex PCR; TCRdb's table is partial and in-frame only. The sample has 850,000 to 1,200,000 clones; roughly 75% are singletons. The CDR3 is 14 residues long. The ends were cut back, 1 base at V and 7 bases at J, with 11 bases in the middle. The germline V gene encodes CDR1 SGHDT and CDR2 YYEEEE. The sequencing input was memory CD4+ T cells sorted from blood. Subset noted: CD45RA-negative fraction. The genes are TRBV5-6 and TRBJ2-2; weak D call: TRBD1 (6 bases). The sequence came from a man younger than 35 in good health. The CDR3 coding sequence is TGTGCCAGCAGCTTGACAGGGATTGACGGGGAGCTGTTTTTT. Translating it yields CASSLTGIDGELFF.